These T cell receptor beta chains were read from a single sample in a study of regulatory T cells in long-lasting Graves disease. A single record per CDR3 protein comes from TCRdb applying MiXCR to the multiplex PCR reads. Of over 300,000 distinct CDR3 sequences listed, 15% to 20% are singletons. Sequenced material: peripheral blood mononuclear cells (PBMCs), taken when the disease was refractory, from a patient treated with antithyroid drugs. These receptors all stem from a female donor with Graves disease. The CDR3 runs from the conserved cysteine through the conserved F or W. Each record gives: V gene, CDR3 protein.

v_call: TRBV27; cdr3_aa: CASRTGTSSPDTQYF
v_call: TRBV18; cdr3_aa: CASSPPTSTDTQYF
v_call: TRBV27; cdr3_aa: CASKPGRTANEQFF
v_call: TRBV20-1; cdr3_aa: CSARTGPGNQPQHF
v_call: TRBV5-1; cdr3_aa: CASSAQDRGRNSPLHF
v_call: TRBV20-1; cdr3_aa: CSARQGLNTEAFF
v_call: TRBV28; cdr3_aa: CASSLPGTSGKEQFF
v_call: TRBV20-1; cdr3_aa: CSARRSGANYGYTF
v_call: TRBV15; cdr3_aa: CATSRAKWAATRSENGYTF
v_call: TRBV30; cdr3_aa: CAWSLGFRERYGYTF
v_call: TRBV5-4; cdr3_aa: CASSLSPVQETQYF
v_call: TRBV20-1; cdr3_aa: CSAARGRGSRGTEAFF
v_call: TRBV19; cdr3_aa: CASSTTGVSDTGELFF
v_call: TRBV11-2; cdr3_aa: CASSYGHYYEQYF
v_call: TRBV11-2; cdr3_aa: CASSPRTGTSGQFF
v_call: TRBV27; cdr3_aa: CASSHPGQLNTEAFF
v_call: TRBV6-5; cdr3_aa: CASSFGGGWSSYNSPLHF
v_call: TRBV6-1; cdr3_aa: CASSEAPGNTIYF
v_call: TRBV20-1; cdr3_aa: CSASIGGNYGYTF
v_call: TRBV6-1; cdr3_aa: CASSGTTLRDRTQYF
v_call: TRBV6-1; cdr3_aa: CASSTGAFYEQYF
v_call: TRBV9; cdr3_aa: CASSVGDGTYEQYF
v_call: TRBV20-1; cdr3_aa: CSALRLDRDNSPLHF
v_call: TRBV30; cdr3_aa: CAWSVGVLNYSPLHF
v_call: TRBV20-1; cdr3_aa: CSARHPGQGPYEQYF
v_call: TRBV18; cdr3_aa: CASSDNREETQYF
v_call: TRBV18; cdr3_aa: CASPDTGTGTYGYTF
v_call: TRBV9; cdr3_aa: CASSGGDSLSGANVLTF
v_call: TRBV6-5; cdr3_aa: CASSYSTGVFSYEQYF
v_call: TRBV28; cdr3_aa: CASSSSSPGQGLYEQYF
v_call: TRBV29-1; cdr3_aa: CGVDLGGYTF
v_call: TRBV30; cdr3_aa: CAWSGQGNSPLHF
v_call: TRBV7-2; cdr3_aa: CASSLVVGTDYEQYF
v_call: TRBV18; cdr3_aa: CASSPGRQVETQYF
v_call: TRBV12-5; cdr3_aa: CASGPRQGRADTQYF
v_call: TRBV2; cdr3_aa: CASRDFTDTQYF
v_call: TRBV11-2; cdr3_aa: CASSLEQGAHNEQFF